The rows below give T cell receptor beta chains drawn from one sample of a study of technical replicates of blood from a handful of donors. Sequenced by immunoSEQ multiplex PCR; TCRdb stores in-frame clones only, minus some. Of 75,000 to 85,000 clones listed, approximately 75% were seen once; the top ten hold around 3.9%. The material sequenced was PBMCs. These receptors were collected from a human donor in good health. Some clones in this sample may be carry-over from other donors' samples. CDR3s include the opening cysteine and the closing phenylalanine or tryptophan. A D gene is named only where the DNA matches it firmly. A row's size may be missing; if present it is once, few, many or a size class.

v_gene: TRBV6-6
j_gene: TRBJ1-1
d_gene: TRBD1
abundance: NA
CDR3aa: CASNPRQTGATEAFF
CDR3nt: TGTGCCAGCAACCCCCGCCAGACAGGGGCCACTGAAGCTTTCTTT

v_gene: TRBV19
j_gene: TRBJ1-2
d_gene: NA
abundance: NA
CDR3aa: CASSPDHGERGYTF
CDR3nt: TGTGCCAGTAGTCCAGACCATGGGGAGAGGGGCTACACCTTC

v_gene: TRBV5-4
j_gene: TRBJ1-3
d_gene: NA
abundance: NA
CDR3aa: CASSFQRPGNSGNTIYF
CDR3nt: TGTGCCAGCAGCTTTCAACGGCCAGGGAACTCTGGAAACACCATATATTTT

v_gene: TRBV5-4
j_gene: TRBJ2-7
d_gene: NA
abundance: NA
CDR3aa: CASSPYGPEGTYEQYF
CDR3nt: TGTGCCAGCAGCCCCTACGGACCTGAGGGAACCTACGAGCAGTACTTC

v_gene: TRBV7-9
j_gene: TRBJ1-5
d_gene: NA
abundance: NA
CDR3aa: CASSSNNQPQHF
CDR3nt: TGTGCCAGCAGCTCCAACAATCAGCCCCAGCATTTT

v_gene: TRBV28
j_gene: TRBJ1-6
d_gene: NA
abundance: NA
CDR3aa: CASSLTVQGHSPLHF
CDR3nt: TGTGCCAGCAGTTTAACTGTCCAGGGGCATTCACCCCTCCACTTT

v_gene: TRBV28
j_gene: TRBJ2-7
d_gene: TRBD2
abundance: NA
CDR3aa: CASSTLAGGTGEQYF
CDR3nt: TGTGCCAGCAGTACACTAGCGGGAGGGACGGGGGAGCAGTACTTC

v_gene: TRBV27
j_gene: TRBJ2-2
d_gene: TRBD1
abundance: NA
CDR3aa: CASSPRDRQNTGELFF
CDR3nt: TGTGCCAGCAGTCCCCGGGACAGACAAAACACCGGGGAGCTGTTTTTT

v_gene: TRBV19
j_gene: TRBJ2-2
d_gene: TRBD1
abundance: NA
CDR3aa: CASGAGGTGELFF
CDR3nt: TGTGCCAGTGGGGCAGGGGGCACCGGGGAGCTGTTTTTT

v_gene: TRBV27
j_gene: TRBJ1-2
d_gene: TRBD1
abundance: NA
CDR3aa: CASSLPRQGLGGYTF
CDR3nt: TGTGCCAGCAGTTTACCGCGACAGGGTTTAGGAGGCTACACCTTC

v_gene: TRBV30
j_gene: TRBJ2-7
d_gene: NA
abundance: NA
CDR3aa: CAWSVIYEQYF
CDR3nt: TGTGCCTGGAGTGTCATCTACGAGCAGTACTTC

v_gene: TRBV30
j_gene: TRBJ1-4
d_gene: NA
abundance: few
CDR3aa: CAWSKDSQGGEKLFF
CDR3nt: TGTGCCTGGAGTAAAGACAGCCAGGGAGGTGAAAAACTGTTTTTT

v_gene: TRBV28
j_gene: TRBJ1-2
d_gene: NA
abundance: NA
CDR3aa: CASSPLGEENYGYTF
CDR3nt: TGTGCCAGCAGTCCCCTTGGGGAGGAGAACTATGGCTATACCTTC

v_gene: TRBV7-2
j_gene: TRBJ2-7
d_gene: NA
abundance: NA
CDR3aa: CASSLVSGEEQYF
CDR3nt: TGTGCCAGCAGCTTAGTGTCGGGGGAAGAGCAGTACTTC

v_gene: TRBV7-9
j_gene: TRBJ1-4
d_gene: TRBD1
abundance: NA
CDR3aa: CASSSTQGSEKLFF
CDR3nt: TGTGCCAGCAGCTCAACACAGGGGAGTGAAAAACTGTTTTTT

v_gene: TRBV7-9
j_gene: TRBJ2-7
d_gene: TRBD2
abundance: NA
CDR3aa: CASSLGASGQGAQYF
CDR3nt: TGTGCCAGCAGCTTAGGGGCTAGCGGTCAGGGTGCGCAGTACTTC

v_gene: TRBV7-9
j_gene: TRBJ2-1
d_gene: NA
abundance: NA
CDR3aa: CASSFSSEQFF
CDR3nt: TGTGCCAGCAGCTTTTCCAGTGAGCAGTTCTTC

v_gene: TRBV30
j_gene: TRBJ1-6
d_gene: NA
abundance: NA
CDR3aa: CAWGPQNNSPLHF
CDR3nt: TGTGCCTGGGGGCCACAGAATAATTCACCCCTCCACTTT

v_gene: TRBV11-2
j_gene: TRBJ1-2
d_gene: NA
abundance: NA
CDR3aa: CASSIFGAGGYTF
CDR3nt: TGTGCCAGCAGCATTTTTGGGGCCGGGGGCTACACCTTC

v_gene: TRBV4-2
j_gene: TRBJ1-1
d_gene: NA
abundance: NA
CDR3aa: CASSQDSTMNTEAFF
CDR3nt: TGTGCCAGCAGCCAAGATTCCACAATGAACACTGAAGCTTTCTTT

v_gene: TRBV4-1
j_gene: TRBJ2-6
d_gene: TRBD1
abundance: NA
CDR3aa: CASSLTGGGGANVLTF
CDR3nt: TGCGCCAGCAGCCTAACAGGGGGCGGAGGGGCCAACGTCCTGACTTTC

v_gene: TRBV6-4
j_gene: TRBJ1-5
d_gene: NA
abundance: NA
CDR3aa: CASSAGVPQHF
CDR3nt: TGTGCCAGCAGTGCCGGTGTGCCCCAGCATTTT

v_gene: TRBV10-2
j_gene: TRBJ1-1
d_gene: NA
abundance: few
CDR3aa: CASVSRTANTEAFF
CDR3nt: TGCGCCAGTGTATCACGGACAGCGAACACTGAAGCTTTCTTT

v_gene: TRBV29-1
j_gene: TRBJ1-1
d_gene: TRBD1
abundance: NA
CDR3aa: CSVRTGVGTEAFF
CDR3nt: TGCAGCGTCAGGACAGGGGTAGGTACTGAAGCTTTCTTT

v_gene: TRBV2
j_gene: TRBJ2-3
d_gene: TRBD2
abundance: NA
CDR3aa: CASRALPGTSGRAGTDTQYF
CDR3nt: TGTGCCAGCAGAGCACTTCCGGGGACTAGCGGGAGGGCCGGGACAGATACGCAGTATTTT

v_gene: TRBV28
j_gene: TRBJ2-3
d_gene: NA
abundance: NA
CDR3aa: CASSLGTSFSTDTQYF
CDR3nt: TGTGCCAGCAGTCTAGGCACTAGCTTCTCCACAGATACGCAGTATTTT

v_gene: TRBV29-1
j_gene: TRBJ1-2
d_gene: NA
abundance: NA
CDR3aa: CSVGEGYGYTF
CDR3nt: TGCAGCGTTGGCGAGGGCTATGGCTACACCTTC

v_gene: TRBV9
j_gene: TRBJ1-6
d_gene: TRBD1
abundance: NA
CDR3aa: CASTAGQGNSPLHF
CDR3nt: TGTGCCAGCACGGCGGGACAGGGAAATTCACCCCTCCACTTT

v_gene: TRBV2
j_gene: TRBJ2-3
d_gene: NA
abundance: NA
CDR3aa: CASSDTSSTDTQYF
CDR3nt: TGTGCCAGCAGTGATACATCTAGCACAGATACGCAGTATTTT

v_gene: TRBV5-1
j_gene: TRBJ2-1
d_gene: NA
abundance: NA
CDR3aa: CASSFFGSSYNEQFF
CDR3nt: TGCGCCAGCAGTTTCTTCGGTAGCTCCTACAATGAGCAGTTCTTC

v_gene: TRBV1
j_gene: TRBJ2-3
d_gene: NA
abundance: NA
CDR3aa: CTRGLDTQYF
CDR3nt: TGCACCAGGGGACTCGATACGCAGTATTTT

v_gene: TRBV30
j_gene: TRBJ2-5
d_gene: TRBD1
abundance: NA
CDR3aa: CAWAVPRGLGETQYF
CDR3nt: TGTGCCTGGGCGGTCCCTAGGGGGCTAGGTGAGACCCAGTACTTC

v_gene: TRBV5-6
j_gene: TRBJ1-2
d_gene: NA
abundance: NA
CDR3aa: CASSFGVTEYGYTF
CDR3nt: TGTGCCAGCAGCTTCGGGGTTACGGAATATGGCTACACCTTC

v_gene: TRBV7-2
j_gene: TRBJ2-3
d_gene: NA
abundance: NA
CDR3aa: CASSSRTTSVDTQYF
CDR3nt: TGTGCCAGCAGCTCACGCACCACTAGTGTAGATACGCAGTATTTT

v_gene: TRBV5-5
j_gene: TRBJ1-5
d_gene: TRBD1
abundance: NA
CDR3aa: CASSWEVAGGRTQHF
CDR3nt: TGTGCCAGCAGCTGGGAGGTCGCAGGGGGCAGGACCCAGCATTTT

v_gene: TRBV25-1
j_gene: TRBJ2-7
d_gene: TRBD2
abundance: NA
CDR3aa: CASSDMTSGYEQYF
CDR3nt: TGTGCCAGCAGTGATATGACTAGCGGCTACGAGCAGTACTTC

v_gene: TRBV7-8
j_gene: TRBJ1-5
d_gene: NA
abundance: few
CDR3aa: CASSSGGWNGNQPQHF
CDR3nt: TGTGCCAGCAGCTCCGGGGGGTGGAATGGCAATCAGCCCCAGCATTTT

v_gene: TRBV7-9
j_gene: TRBJ2-7
d_gene: TRBD1
abundance: NA
CDR3aa: CATWTGLGEQYF
CDR3nt: TGTGCCACTTGGACAGGTTTGGGCGAGCAGTACTTC

v_gene: TRBV7-2
j_gene: TRBJ1-1
d_gene: NA
abundance: NA
CDR3aa: CASRRVLNTEAFF
CDR3nt: TGTGCCAGCAGACGGGTCTTGAACACTGAAGCTTTCTTT

v_gene: TRBV6-6
j_gene: TRBJ1-5
d_gene: NA
abundance: NA
CDR3aa: CASTTEGSNQPQHF
CDR3nt: TGTGCCAGCACCACCGAGGGAAGCAATCAGCCCCAGCATTTT

v_gene: TRBV19
j_gene: TRBJ1-2
d_gene: NA
abundance: once
CDR3aa: CASRDFGSGYTF
CDR3nt: TGTGCCAGCCGGGATTTTGGGAGCGGCTACACCTTC

v_gene: TRBV11-2
j_gene: TRBJ2-3
d_gene: TRBD2
abundance: NA
CDR3aa: CASSSSSGIPDTQYF
CDR3nt: TGTGCCAGCAGCTCGAGTAGCGGGATCCCAGATACGCAGTATTTT

v_gene: TRBV6-5
j_gene: TRBJ1-5
d_gene: NA
abundance: many
CDR3aa: CASSYSVNQPQHF
CDR3nt: TGTGCCAGCAGTTATTCTGTAAATCAGCCCCAGCATTTT

v_gene: TRBV6-1
j_gene: TRBJ1-4
d_gene: TRBD1
abundance: NA
CDR3aa: CASNPTGVTNEKLFF
CDR3nt: TGTGCCAGCAATCCGACAGGGGTTACTAATGAAAAACTGTTTTTT

v_gene: TRBV15
j_gene: TRBJ2-2
d_gene: TRBD2
abundance: once
CDR3aa: CATSRDGSGGGTGELFF
CDR3nt: TGTGCCACCAGCAGAGATGGCAGCGGGGGTGGAACCGGGGAGCTGTTTTTT

v_gene: TRBV5-1
j_gene: TRBJ2-7
d_gene: NA
abundance: few
CDR3aa: CASSLAPGSSYEQYF
CDR3nt: TGCGCCAGCAGCTTGGCCCCCGGGAGCTCCTACGAGCAGTACTTC

v_gene: TRBV20-1
j_gene: TRBJ2-7
d_gene: NA
abundance: once
CDR3aa: CSASNGNEQYF
CDR3nt: TGCAGTGCTAGTAACGGTAACGAGCAGTACTTC